The next 29 T cell receptor beta chains were all read from a single sample in a study of blood T cell repertoires in COVID-19. Here immunoSEQ multiplex PCR was the method, and the copy in TCRdb shows in-frame clones only, minus some. The sample lists some 260,000 clones, approximately 90% occurring once. Sequencing was done on a sample of PBMCs or T cells enriched from blood (not recorded which). The receptors come from a man aged 35-49 years who had recovered from COVID-19.

The rearrangement links TRBV19 to TRBJ2-1; 10 bases align to TRBD2. This CDR3 comprises 14 residues. CDR1 LNHDA and CDR2 SQIVND come from the germline V gene (reference sequence). Trimming took 8 bases from V and 7 from J; bases not matched to a gene: 8. CDR3 amino acids: CASARSGGPNEQFF. The CDR3 coding sequence is TGTGCCAGTGCCCGTAGCGGGGGGCCGAATGAGCAGTTCTTC.

This clone was detected once. The chain joins TRBV19 to TRBJ2-7; 8 positions match TRBD1. The V gene's germline CDR1 is LNHDA and CDR2 SQIVND (reference sequence). This CDR3 has 13 amino acids. V lost 3 bases, J lost 6 bases, and 4 bases stayed unmatched. The CDR3, as DNA: TGTGCCAGTAGTATTGGACAGGGCCGCGAGCAGTACTTC. Protein sequence: CASSIGQGREQYF.

CDR3 in DNA: TGTGCCAGCAGTGACTCAGGGGCGACTAATGAAAAACTGTTTTTT. It specifies CASSDSGATNEKLFF. The chain joins TRBV25-1 to TRBJ1-4, with D perhaps TRBD1 (6 bases). With 3 bases removed from V and 2 bases from J, the gap between germline ends came to 10 bases. Germline V CDR1 and CDR2: MGHDK, SYGVNS. The length of the CDR3 is 15 residues.

The CDR3 loop reads CASRYGTSGGISTDTQYF. The CDR3 DNA is TGTGCCAGCAGATACGGGACTAGCGGGGGTATAAGCACAGATACGCAGTATTTT. The chain joins TRBV5-4 to TRBJ2-3; 14 bases map to TRBD2. V lost 5 bases, J lost 0 bases, and 8 bases stayed unmatched. Looked up from germline, CDR1 is SGHNT and CDR2 is YYREEE (reference sequence). The CDR3 contains 18 residues.

CDR3 bases: TGTGCCAGCAGCTTAAGGCGGACAGGTCGTGACGAGCAGTACTTC. Protein: CASSLRRTGRDEQYF. The V call is TRBV7-3, the J call TRBJ2-7; 7 positions match TRBD1. Looked up from germline, CDR1 is SGHTA and CDR2 is FQGTGA. CDR3 size: 15 residues. Trimming took 1 base from V and 5 from J; bases not matched to a gene: 8.

As for this clone: At the DNA level, this CDR3 is encoded by other sequences in the same sample as well. V gene TRBV7-3 combines with J gene TRBJ2-3; unclear D gene. Trimming took 3 bases from V and 3 from J, leaving 7 bases between them. Germline V CDR1 and CDR2: SGHTA, FQGTGA. The CDR3 is made up of 13 amino acids. In DNA, the CDR3 is TGTGCCAGCAGCTTGCTAGGAACAGATACGCAGTATTTT. The encoded protein is CASSLLGTDTQYF.

This clone came up once. This rearrangement joins TRBV5-1 to TRBJ1-4; D gene unclear. V shed 4 bases and J shed 6 bases, with 13 bases lying between them. Germline lookup yields CDR1 SGHRS and CDR2 YFSETQ. The CDR3 loop spans 14 amino acids. The CDR3 DNA is TGCGCCAGCAGCCAAGACCGCGGGGATGAAAAACTGTTTTTT. Residues: CASSQDRGDEKLFF.

The chain links TRBV5-1 to TRBJ1-2, with TRBD1 identical over 7 bases. The length of the CDR3 is 16 residues. Germline CDR1 SGHRS, CDR2 YFSETQ. J was trimmed by 5 bases and V by 0 bases; bases with no gene match: 10. The CDR3: CASSLAGDRVLYGYTF. Written as DNA, the CDR3 is TGCGCCAGCAGCTTGGCCGGGGACAGAGTTTTGTATGGCTACACCTTC.

The V gene is TRBV7-6, the J gene TRBJ2-2; the D gene is possibly TRBD2 (6 bases). The CDR3 is 13 residues long. Trimming stripped 6 bases from V and 7 bases from J, with 12 bases between. Germline V gene sequence: CDR1 SGHVS, CDR2 FNYEAQ. CDR3 protein: CASRWRVGGELFF. The CDR3, as DNA: TGTGCCAGCAGGTGGAGGGTAGGCGGGGAGCTGTTTTTT. Together with reference TRBV7-6 and TRBJ2-2, the CDR3 gives the full variable domain: GAGVSQSPRYKVTKRGQDVALRCDPISGHVSLYWYRQALGQGPEFLTYFNYEAQQDKSGLPNDRFSAERPEGSISTLTIQRTEQRDSAMYRCASRWRVGGELFFGEGSRLTVL.

The chain uses TRBV3-1 (or the pseudogene TRBV3-2) and TRBJ2-7, with TRBD2 matching 7 bases. The V segment lost 4 bases and the J segment 4 bases; nucleotides outside the gene matches: 10. CDR1 LGHDT and CDR2 YNNKEL come from the germline V gene (reference sequence). CDR3 length: 15 residues. This chain's CDR3 is CASSRQREGGYEQYF. The CDR3, as DNA: TGTGCCAGCAGCCGCCAGCGGGAAGGAGGTTACGAGCAGTACTTC.

V and J are TRBV7-9 and TRBJ1-5, with 7 bases aligning to TRBD1. This CDR3 spans 15 amino acids. V trimming: 1 base; J trimming: 2 bases; junction bases outside the gene matches: 2. The V gene's germline CDR1 is SEHNR and CDR2 FQNEAQ (reference sequence). For the CDR3, the DNA is TGTGCCAGCAGCTTAGGAGGGACAGGCAATCAGCCCCAGCATTTT. Residues: CASSLGGTGNQPQHF.

The gene calls are TRBV9 and TRBJ2-1, with TRBD2 matching over 10 bases. The CDR3 spans 15 residues. Trimming removed 4 bases from V and 5 bases from J; junction bases left unmatched: 6. The germline V gene encodes CDR1 SGDLS and CDR2 YYNGEE. The CDR3 DNA follows: TGTGCCAGCAGCCTAGCGGGAGAACGGCACAATGAGCAGTTCTTC. Translating it yields CASSLAGERHNEQFF.

The CDR3 DNA follows: TGTGCCAGCAGTTCCTACCTCCAAGAGACCCAGTACTTC. Protein: CASSSYLQETQYF. The chain uses TRBV6-5 and TRBJ2-5; no reliable D call. The CDR3 covers 13 residues. Germline assignment: CDR1 MNHEY and CDR2 SVGAGI. V lost 4 bases, J lost 1 base, and 7 bases lay in between.

The V gene is TRBV5-6, the J gene TRBJ2-7, with 9 positions matching TRBD2. This CDR3 has 15 amino acids. V lost 1 base to trimming and J lost 2 bases; unmatched junction nucleotides: 4. CDR1 SGHDT and CDR2 YYEEEE come from the germline V gene. CDR3 bases: TGTGCCAGCAGCTTGAGAGCGGGGGGCCCCTACGAGCAGTACTTC. Amino acid sequence: CASSLRAGGPYEQYF.

V and J are TRBV25-1 and TRBJ2-5, with 9 bases fitting TRBD2. With 3 bases clipped from V and 5 bases from J, the junction kept 7 bases outside the gene matches. Germline V gives CDR1 MGHDK, CDR2 SYGVNS. The CDR3 runs to 15 residues. The chain's CDR3 is CASSEAGGARETQYF. The CDR3 DNA reads as TGTGCCAGCAGTGAGGCGGGGGGGGCGAGGGAGACCCAGTACTTC.

The chain links TRBV28 to TRBJ1-1, with D uncertain. The V gene's germline CDR1 is MDHEN and CDR2 SYDVKM. This CDR3 region has 13 residues. V lost 4 bases and J lost 1, with 7 bases in between. The CDR3 spells CASSWARNTEAFF. CDR3 in DNA: TGTGCCAGCAGTTGGGCTCGGAACACTGAAGCTTTCTTT.

This chain links TRBV5-5 with TRBJ2-3; D unclear. The CDR3 is 17 amino acids. The germline V gene has CDR1 SGHKS and CDR2 YYEKEE (reference sequence). Deletions cut 6 bases from V and 4 bases from J, with 24 bases between. The CDR3 loop reads CASTNPIDSLLSDTQYF. Written as DNA, the CDR3 is TGTGCCAGCACCAACCCAATAGATTCCCTACTTTCAGATACGCAGTATTTT.

This clone has only a few counts. The J gene is TRBJ1-2, the V gene TRBV30; D is unresolved. This CDR3 contains 15 residues. Germline assignment: CDR1 GTSNPN and CDR2 SVGIG (reference sequence). V lost 3 bases to trimming and J lost 9 bases, with 23 bases between them. The CDR3, as DNA: TGTGCCTGGAGACCGAGGGAGGGCGGCCGCCATAGCTACACCTTC. The encoded protein is CAWRPREGGRHSYTF. The whole variable domain, filled in from reference TRBV30 and TRBJ1-2, reads SQTIHQWPATLVQPVGSPLSLECTVEGTSNPNLYWYRQAAGRGLQLLFYSVGIGQISSEVPQNLSASRPQDRQFILSSKKLLLSDSGFYLCAWRPREGGRHSYTFGSGTRLTVV.

V is TRBV29-1 and J is TRBJ1-1, with TRBD1 matching 7 bases. From germline, CDR1 is SQVTM and CDR2 ANQGSEA. V trimming: 4 bases; J trimming: 0 bases; junction bases outside the gene matches: 11. The CDR3 has 16 amino acids. CDR3: CSVGKLGRGMNTEAFF. In DNA form, the CDR3 reads TGCAGCGTTGGGAAGCTGGGCAGGGGGATGAACACTGAAGCTTTCTTT.

The chain has TRBV9 and TRBJ1-1; D ambiguous. Germline CDR1 is SGDLS and CDR2 is YYNGEE. The CDR3 sequence is 13 residues long. Trimming stripped 5 bases from V and 1 base from J, with 9 bases between. CDR3 sequence reads: CASRRGRNTEAFF. CDR3 coding DNA: TGTGCCAGCAGGCGGGGTAGGAACACTGAAGCTTTCTTT.

This chain connects TRBV25-1 to TRBJ2-6; TRBD2 matches 8 bases. The CDR3 is 17 amino acids. Germline values: CDR1 MGHDK, CDR2 SYGVNS. J lost 0 bases, V lost 6 bases, and 7 bases had no gene match. The CDR3 region is CASSLTSVSSGANVLTF. The CDR3 region has the DNA TGTGCCAGCAGCCTGACTAGCGTAAGCTCTGGGGCCAACGTCCTGACTTTC.

The rearrangement uses TRBV5-6 and TRBJ1-4; 12 bases fit TRBD1. The junction had 4 bases not matched to a gene; V was cut back by 4 bases and J by 9 bases. Germline V gene data show CDR1 as SGHDT and CDR2 as YYEEEE. CDR3 length: 14 residues. CDR3 amino acids: CASSLWDRGQKLFF. The CDR3 DNA is TGTGCCAGCAGCCTATGGGACAGGGGGCAAAAACTGTTTTTT.

The chain employs TRBV29-1 and TRBJ2-7; 8 nucleotides align to TRBD1. After removal of 2 bases from V and 3 bases from J, the junction contained 3 bases not matched to a gene. The CDR3 totals 13 residues. Germline loops: CDR1 SQVTM, CDR2 ANQGSEA. The CDR3 region has the DNA TGCAGCGTTGAACTGGACAGGGACTACGAGCAGTACTTC. As protein: CSVELDRDYEQYF.

The rearrangement uses TRBV7-2 and TRBJ2-3, with a weak D call TRBD1 (6 bases). Germline loops: CDR1 SGHTA, CDR2 FQGNSA. The CDR3 length is 14 residues. The V end was cut by 2 bases, the J end by 6 bases, with 12 bases between. The CDR3 here is CASSLYQGLDTQYF. The CDR3 nucleotides are TGTGCCAGCAGCTTATATCAGGGGTTGGATACGCAGTATTTT.

The chain is built from TRBV6-1 and TRBJ1-6; D perhaps matches TRBD1 (6 bases). Trimming removed 2 bases at V and 8 bases at J, with 16 bases between. The CDR3 totals 16 residues. From germline, CDR1 is MNHNS and CDR2 SASEGT. CDR3 sequence: CASSELGGGGYSPLHF. The CDR3 coding sequence is TGTGCCAGCAGTGAACTTGGGGGGGGCGGGTATTCACCCCTCCACTTT.

This chain's CDR3 is CASSYEENTEAFF. The CDR3 region has the DNA TGTGCCAGCAGTTACGAGGAGAACACTGAAGCTTTCTTT. The chain carries TRBV6-2 or TRBV6-3 and TRBJ1-1; the D is unclear. Looked up from germline, CDR1 is MNHEY and CDR2 is SVGEGT. CDR3 length: 13 amino acids. Between the trimmed V and J ends, which lost 2 bases and 1 base, there was a span of 5 bases.

The chain has TRBV7-3 and TRBJ2-7; a weak D match, TRBD2 (5 bases). V was trimmed by 5 bases and J by 3 bases, leaving 17 bases between them. The germline CDR1 and CDR2 sequences are SGHTA and FQGTGA. The CDR3 has 15 amino acids. The CDR3 DNA follows: TGTGCCAGCAGCCCGGCATCGGGAAGCGGCTACGAGCAGTACTTC. As protein: CASSPASGSGYEQYF.

There are a few counts of this clone. The genes are TRBV3-1 (or the pseudogene TRBV3-2) and TRBJ1-2, with TRBD1 matching 10 bases. The CDR3 is 16 residues long. V lost 3 bases and J lost 8; bases outside the gene matches: 12. Germline V CDR1 and CDR2: LGHDT, YNNKEL (reference sequence). CDR3 sequence (DNA): TGTGCCAGCAGCCATAATTGGGACAGGGGATTGGGGGGCTACACCTTC. Its translation is CASSHNWDRGLGGYTF.

This clone has ten or more counts. The rearrangement uses TRBV3-1 (or the pseudogene TRBV3-2) and TRBJ1-4; 7 bases agree with TRBD1. The CDR3 loop spans 13 amino acids. The V gene's germline CDR1 is LGHDT and CDR2 YNNKEL (reference sequence). V shed 1 base and J 11 bases; nucleotides not matched to a gene: 4. The CDR3 is CASSQVGTAKLFF. In nucleotides, the CDR3 is TGTGCCAGCAGCCAAGTCGGGACAGCTAAACTGTTTTTT.